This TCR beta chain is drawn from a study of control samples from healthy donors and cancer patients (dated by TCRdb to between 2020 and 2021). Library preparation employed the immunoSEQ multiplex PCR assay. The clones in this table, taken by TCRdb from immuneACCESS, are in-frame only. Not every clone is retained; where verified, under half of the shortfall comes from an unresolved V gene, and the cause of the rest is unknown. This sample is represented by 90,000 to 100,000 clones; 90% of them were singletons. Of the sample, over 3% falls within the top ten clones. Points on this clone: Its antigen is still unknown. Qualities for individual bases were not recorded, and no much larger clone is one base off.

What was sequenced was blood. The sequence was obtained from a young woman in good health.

CDR3 loop: CASSQSSPPRRAFF. The bases are TGCGCCAGCAGTCAATCGAGTCCTCCCAGGAGAGCTTTCTTT. In this chain, TRBV23-1 is recombined with TRBJ1-1, with the D gene too uncertain to name. Being an ORF, TRBV23-1 has a function that is uncertain. At the junction V is shortened by 0 bases and J by 10 bases, with 15 bases in between. The cysteine opens and the phenylalanine closes a CDR3 of 14 amino acids. The DNA shown is the 42-base CDR3, in frame from base 1.